Listed here are 24 T cell receptor beta chains from one sample, sequenced in a study of graft-versus-host responses after intestinal transplantation. No antigen is known for these receptors. Sequencing used immunoSEQ multiplex PCR; TCRdb keeps in-frame clones, though not all of them. The data show around 110,000 clones, with about nine tenths seen just once and roughly 0.2% held by the top ten. The source was unstimulated CD4+ T cells sorted from spleen or lymph node cells, collected before intestinal transplant. The origin of the receptors is a human donor who received an intestinal transplant.

The rearrangement joins TRBV28 to TRBJ2-1; maybe TRBD2 (6 bases). Looked up from germline, CDR1 is MDHEN and CDR2 is SYDVKM. The CDR3 loop spans 15 amino acids. V shed 2 bases and J shed 0 bases, with 8 bases lying between them. The CDR3: CASSLPGSSYNEQFF. The CDR3 DNA follows: TGTGCCAGCAGTTTACCCGGGAGCTCCTACAATGAGCAGTTCTTC. Variable domain in full (rest from reference TRBV28 and TRBJ2-1): DVKVTQSSRYLVKRTGEKVFLECVQDMDHENMFWYRQDPGLGLRLIYFSYDVKMKEKGDIPEGYSVSREKKERFSLILESASTNQTSMYLCASSLPGSSYNEQFFGPGTRLTVL.

The rearrangement links TRBV7-2 to TRBJ2-7; 12 bases line up with TRBD2. Looked up from germline, CDR1 is SGHTA and CDR2 is FQGNSA. V was pared by 5 bases and J by 4 bases, with 6 bases of the junction left unmatched. The CDR3 runs 15 residues. The CDR3 is CASSIRTSGAYEQYF. CDR3 coding DNA: TGTGCCAGCAGCATAAGGACTAGCGGGGCTTACGAGCAGTACTTC.

V gene TRBV30 combines with J gene TRBJ2-7; D not resolved. The germline V gene has CDR1 GTSNPN and CDR2 SVGIG (reference sequence). V gave up 1 base and J gave up 9 bases, with 10 bases separating them. This CDR3 has 11 amino acids. The CDR3 region is CAWSGAKRQYF. The DNA for the CDR3 is TGTGCCTGGAGTGGCGCCAAAAGGCAGTACTTC.

CDR3: CASLNDRSTGELFF. The DNA of the CDR3 is TGCGCCAGCCTCAATGATCGGAGCACCGGGGAGCTGTTTTTT. The chain combines TRBV5-1 with TRBJ2-2; D remains ambiguous. Germline V gives CDR1 SGHRS, CDR2 YFSETQ. The CDR3 has 14 amino acids. V lost 7 bases and J lost 4, with 14 bases in between.

In its sample, this clone was seen a few times. The chain couples TRBV4-1 to TRBJ1-2; a weak D match, TRBD1 (6 bases). Deletions cut 4 bases from V and 6 bases from J, with 21 bases between. The V gene's germline CDR1 is MGHRA and CDR2 YSYEKL. This CDR3 contains 16 residues. The CDR3 protein is CASSPGQGSGVNGYTF. The CDR3 DNA sequence: TGCGCCAGCAGCCCCGGCCAGGGGTCGGGCGTTAATGGCTACACCTTC.

The chain couples TRBV5-5 to TRBJ2-1; 12 bases are a match to TRBD2. This CDR3 is 17 amino acids long. Germline CDR1 and CDR2: SGHKS and YYEKEE (reference sequence). The V and J ends lost 2 bases and 9 bases, in that order; junction bases with no gene match: 12. The CDR3 sequence: CASSFFNLAGGPSEQFF. The CDR3 bases are TGTGCCAGCAGCTTCTTTAACCTAGCGGGAGGGCCGAGTGAGCAGTTCTTC.

The rearrangement uses TRBV28 and TRBJ2-7; 7 bases are shared with TRBD1. The V gene end was trimmed by 8 bases and the J gene end by 4 bases; junction bases not matched to a gene: 5. The CDR3 totals 12 residues. Looked up from germline, CDR1 is MDHEN and CDR2 is SYDVKM. For the CDR3, the DNA is TGTGCCAGCTCTGACAGGGTGTACGAGCAGTACTTC. Its translation is CASSDRVYEQYF. Complete variable domain (other parts from reference TRBV28 and TRBJ2-7): DVKVTQSSRYLVKRTGEKVFLECVQDMDHENMFWYRQDPGLGLRLIYFSYDVKMKEKGDIPEGYSVSREKKERFSLILESASTNQTSMYLCASSDRVYEQYFGPGTRLTVT.

CDR3 sequence: CATSRVSGGRGTTEAFF. The CDR3 DNA follows: TGTGCCACCAGCAGAGTTTCCGGGGGCAGGGGGACCACTGAAGCTTTCTTT. V is TRBV15 and J is TRBJ1-1, with 7 bases that match TRBD1. From germline, CDR1 is LNHNV and CDR2 YYDKDF (reference sequence). The CDR3 covers 17 residues. V shed 1 base and J 4 bases; nucleotides not matched to a gene: 12.

This rearrangement joins TRBV27 to TRBJ1-5; 9 bases are a match to TRBD1. Germline V gene data show CDR1 as MNHEY and CDR2 as SMNVEV (reference sequence). Germline trimming cut 6 bases from V and 2 bases from J; bases unmatched to any gene: 5. The CDR3 has 15 residues. CDR3 in DNA: TGTGCCAGCAGACCGGGACAGGGAGGCAATCAGCCCCAGCATTTT. It codes for CASRPGQGGNQPQHF.

The chain joins TRBV6-5 to TRBJ1-2, with TRBD1 matching over 9 bases. Germline assignment: CDR1 MNHEY and CDR2 SVGAGI. With 4 bases clipped from V and 3 bases from J, the junction kept 6 bases outside the gene matches. This CDR3 region has 15 residues. The DNA of the CDR3 is TGTGCCAGCAGTTCCCCCGGGGACAGGGACTATGGCTACACCTTC. It encodes CASSSPGDRDYGYTF.

The rearrangement uses TRBV5-1 and TRBJ2-3; TRBD2 aligns across 13 bases. CDR3 length: 17 amino acids. Germline lookup yields CDR1 SGHRS and CDR2 YFSETQ. The J segment lost 2 bases and the V segment lost 4 bases, leaving 7 bases of the junction unmatched. The DNA of the CDR3 is TGCGCCAGCAGCATCCTGGGGACTAGCGGGACCACAGATACGCAGTATTTT. Protein sequence: CASSILGTSGTTDTQYF.

V usage is TRBV4-2 and J usage is TRBJ2-3; unclear D gene. This CDR3 has 14 residues. Trimming pared 3 bases from V and 5 bases from J, leaving 12 bases between. The germline gives CDR1 LGHNA, CDR2 YNFKEQ. This chain's CDR3 is CASSHSLLGDTQYF. As DNA, the CDR3 is TGTGCCAGCAGCCATTCCCTTCTAGGAGATACGCAGTATTTT.

J is TRBJ2-7 and V is TRBV7-2; 9 bases are a match to TRBD1. This CDR3 is built from 14 residues. V trimming: 5 bases; J trimming: 3 bases; junction bases outside the gene matches: 5. Germline lookup yields CDR1 SGHTA and CDR2 FQGNSA. The CDR3 DNA reads as TGTGCCAGCAGCATCTGGACAGGGGACTACGAGCAGTACTTC. Translated: CASSIWTGDYEQYF. The variable domain in full, completed from reference TRBV7-2 and TRBJ2-7, reads GAGVSQSPSNKVTEKGKDVELRCDPISGHTALYWYRQSLGQGLEFLIYFQGNSAPDKSGLPSDRFSAERTGGSVSTLTIQRTQQEDSAVYLCASSIWTGDYEQYFGPGTRLTVT.

This chain joins TRBV27 and TRBJ1-1; tentative D call: TRBD1 (5 bases). CDR3 length: 14 residues. V lost 5 bases, J lost 4 bases, and 14 bases lay in between. Germline values: CDR1 MNHEY, CDR2 SMNVEV (reference sequence). In DNA form, the CDR3 reads TGTGCCAGCAGTCCCGCCGCAGGGTTCACTGAAGCTTTCTTT. Protein product: CASSPAAGFTEAFF.

The chain couples TRBV4-1 to TRBJ2-1, with D possibly TRBD1 on 5 matching bases. Trimming stripped 4 bases from V and 10 bases from J, with 17 bases between. CDR3 length: 14 residues. Germline CDR1 MGHRA, CDR2 YSYEKL. The CDR3 DNA is TGCGCCAGCAGCCGCACCTTTTCAGGGAACGAGCAGTTCTTC. Amino acid sequence: CASSRTFSGNEQFF.

The J gene is TRBJ1-5, the V gene TRBV6-6; no clear D gene. The length of the CDR3 is 16 residues. Trimming removed 4 bases from V and 5 bases from J, with 18 bases in between. CDR1 is MNHNY, CDR2 SVGAGI, per germline (reference sequence). The CDR3, as DNA: TGTGCCAGCAGTTCGCCATGGGTTGCGGACTATCAGCCCCAGCATTTT. Translated: CASSSPWVADYQPQHF.

The chain carries TRBV11-2 and TRBJ2-7; D is possibly TRBD2 (5 bases). The CDR3 is 17 amino acids. In germline, CDR1 is SGHAT, CDR2 FQNNGV. V lost 3 bases and J 2 bases, leaving 20 bases between the germline ends. CDR3 sequence: CASSFIPSGLAPYEQYF. In DNA form, the CDR3 reads TGTGCCAGCAGCTTTATTCCCTCCGGGCTAGCCCCCTACGAGCAGTACTTC.

The chain joins TRBV12-1 to TRBJ2-1; the DNA was not used to check the table's D call, TRBD1. TRBV12-1 has pseudogene status. This CDR3 is built from 13 residues. DNA for the CDR3: TGTGCCAGCAGCTTAGACAGGGCGGGTGAGCAGTTCTTC. It encodes CASSLDRAGEQFF.

This rearrangement joins TRBV5-6 to TRBJ2-7; D possibly corresponds to TRBD2 (5 bases). Germline loops: CDR1 SGHDT, CDR2 YYEEEE. The CDR3 consists of 16 residues. Trimming took off 0 bases at V and 3 bases at J, with 16 bases between the two ends. DNA of the CDR3: TGTGCCAGCAGCTTGGTGGTCCGGGCGGGTATCTACGAGCAGTACTTC. Amino acids: CASSLVVRAGIYEQYF. The whole variable domain, remainder taken from reference TRBV5-6 and TRBJ2-7, is DAGVTQSPTHLIKTRGQQVTLRCSPKSGHDTVSWYQQALGQGPQFIFQYYEEEERQRGNFPDRFSGHQFPNYSSELNVNALLLGDSALYLCASSLVVRAGIYEQYFGPGTRLTVT.

The chain joins TRBV25-1 to TRBJ2-5; D may be TRBD1 (6 bases). Gene TRBJ2-7 matches the end of the DNA better, so the J call may be wrong. The CDR3 spans 15 residues. Germline-derived CDR1 and CDR2 are MGHDK and SYGVNS. In DNA, the CDR3 is TGTGCCAGCAGTGTAACAGGGCCGAGCTCCTACGAGCAGTACTTC. This sequence encodes CASSVTGPSSYEQYF.

V and J are TRBV27 and TRBJ1-2; 7 positions match TRBD1. Germline V gene data show CDR1 as MNHEY and CDR2 as SMNVEV (reference sequence). With V trimmed by 5 bases and J by 0 bases, 12 bases remained unmatched. The CDR3 is made up of 17 amino acids. CDR3 in DNA: TGTGCCAGCAGTCCTCAACAGGGGTGGACAGCTAACTATGGCTACACCTTC. It is translated as CASSPQQGWTANYGYTF.

The chain combines TRBV5-1 with TRBJ2-2, with 14 bases identical to TRBD2. V shed 0 bases, J shed 6 bases, and the junction held 4 bases outside the gene matches. Germline V gene lookup returns CDR1 SGHRS and CDR2 YFSETQ. CDR3 size: 17 residues. The CDR3 is CASSLGLAGGPAGELFF. Written as DNA, the CDR3 is TGCGCCAGCAGCTTGGGACTAGCGGGAGGGCCTGCCGGGGAGCTGTTTTTT.

The chain couples TRBV6-6 to TRBJ2-1, with 8 bases lining up with TRBD1. This CDR3 has 12 residues. Per germline, CDR1 MNHNY and CDR2 SVGAGI (reference sequence). Trimming removed 8 bases from V and 10 bases from J; junction bases left unmatched: 7. This CDR3 is CASRTGSNEQFF. The CDR3 nucleotides are TGTGCCAGCCGGACAGGGAGCAACGAGCAGTTCTTC.

The V call is TRBV28, the J call TRBJ1-1; maybe TRBD1 (6 bases). CDR3 length: 15 amino acids. V lost 3 bases and J lost 1, with 12 bases in between. Germline V gives CDR1 MDHEN, CDR2 SYDVKM. The DNA for the CDR3 is TGTGCCAGCAGTTTCGGGGGGGCAGGGAACACTGAAGCTTTCTTT. This translates into CASSFGGAGNTEAFF.